Described below is a single T cell receptor beta chain sequence and its context. The V gene's germline CDR1 is LGHNA and CDR2 YSLEER. The CDR3 runs to 14 residues. V shed 2 bases and J shed 5 bases, with 11 bases lying between them. The data stem from a study of blood T cell repertoires in COVID-19. TCRdb's copy holds only in-frame clones and misses some; the assay was immunoSEQ multiplex PCR. The table includes roughly 87,000 clones, around 84% detected once. Sequencing used peripheral blood. The TCR sequence derives from a woman aged 55-70 years with acute or convalescent COVID-19. J is TRBJ2-3 and V is TRBV4-3; D call uncertain. The CDR3: CASSQLSSRDTQYF. CDR3 sequence (DNA): TGCGCCAGCAGCCAATTATCTAGTAGAGATACGCAGTATTTT.